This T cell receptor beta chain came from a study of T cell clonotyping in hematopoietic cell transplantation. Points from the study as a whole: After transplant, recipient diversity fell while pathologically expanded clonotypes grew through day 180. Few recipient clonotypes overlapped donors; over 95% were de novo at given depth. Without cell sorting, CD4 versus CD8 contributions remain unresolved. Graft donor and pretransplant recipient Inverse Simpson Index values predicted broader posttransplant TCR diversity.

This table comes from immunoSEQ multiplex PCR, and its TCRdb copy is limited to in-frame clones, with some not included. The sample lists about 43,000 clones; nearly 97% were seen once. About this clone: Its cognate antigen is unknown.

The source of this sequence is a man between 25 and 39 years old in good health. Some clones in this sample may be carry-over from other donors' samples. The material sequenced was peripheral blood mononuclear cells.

The CDR3 reads CASSAPRDSNTDTQYF. For the CDR3, the DNA is TGTGCCAGCAGCGCCCCCCGGGACTCAAACACAGATACGCAGTATTTT. J is TRBJ2-3 and V is TRBV9; D is perhaps TRBD2 (6 bases). The CDR3 extends over 16 amino acids. The germline V gene has CDR1 SGDLS and CDR2 YYNGEE. V lost 3 bases and J 2 bases, leaving 16 bases between the germline ends.